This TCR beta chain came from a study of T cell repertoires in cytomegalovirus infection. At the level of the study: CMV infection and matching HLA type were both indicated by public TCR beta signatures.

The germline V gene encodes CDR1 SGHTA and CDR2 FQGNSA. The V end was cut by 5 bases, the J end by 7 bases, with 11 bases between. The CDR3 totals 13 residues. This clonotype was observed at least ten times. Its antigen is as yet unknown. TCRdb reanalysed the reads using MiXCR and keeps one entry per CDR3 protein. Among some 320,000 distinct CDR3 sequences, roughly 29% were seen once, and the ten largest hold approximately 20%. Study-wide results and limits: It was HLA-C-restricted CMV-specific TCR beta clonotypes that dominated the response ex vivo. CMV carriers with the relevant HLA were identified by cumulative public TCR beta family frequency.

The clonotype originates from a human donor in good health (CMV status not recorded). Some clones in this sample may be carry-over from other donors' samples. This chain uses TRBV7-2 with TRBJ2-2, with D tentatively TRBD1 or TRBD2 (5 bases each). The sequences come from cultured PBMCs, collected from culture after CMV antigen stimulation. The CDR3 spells CASSQRGGGELFF. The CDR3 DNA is TGTGCCAGCAGCCAGAGGGGTGGCGGGGAGCTGTTTTTT.